This T cell receptor (beta chain) was profiled in a study of T-cell reconstitution after alpha-beta-depleted transplantation in children. The table lists this clonotype with many counts. TCRbeta library preparation incorporated unique molecular identifiers. TCRdb redid the calling of the PCR reads with MiXCR, one entry per CDR3 protein. The data hold around 600,000 distinct CDR3 sequences, with 16% observed a single time. Germline V gene data show CDR1 as MNHEY and CDR2 as SMNVEV (reference sequence). The CDR3 extends over 15 amino acids. Trimming took 1 base from V and 6 from J, leaving 10 bases between them.

Sample: PBMCs from the stem cell graft donor, taken from the stem cell graft. The chain couples TRBV27 to TRBJ1-6; maybe TRBD1 (5 bases). The sequence derives from a human donor who donated a stem cell graft to a child with acute myeloid leukemia. CDR3 in DNA: TGTGCCAGCAGTTTATTGACAGAGGTTAATTCACCCCTCCACTTT. Its translation: CASSLLTEVNSPLHF.